The following is a T cell receptor beta chain sequence with its context. Its target is unknown. This sample is part of a study of shared clonotypes between healthy human individuals. General study results and limits: Only blood samples were collected, and tissue repertoires likely differ.

As originally analysed: Without quality scores, immunoSEQ junctional reads could not be filtered like full-length reads. Sequenced by immunoSEQ multiplex PCR; TCRdb stores in-frame clones only, minus some. D and trimming were read from the DNA, whereas the V and J calls and clone size are those reported in that table. The sample consists of around 700,000 clones, over 65% of them appearing once. V shed 6 bases and J 7 bases; nucleotides not matched to a gene: 8. CDR1 MNHNY and CDR2 SVGAGI come from the germline V gene (reference sequence). The CDR3 extends over 15 amino acids. This chain uses TRBV6-6 with TRBJ2-1; 11 bases fit TRBD2. The TCR originated in a woman under 40 in good health. Material for sequencing was memory CD4+ T cells sorted from blood. Subset indicated: CD45RA-negative fraction. In DNA form, the CDR3 reads TGTGCCAGCAGATCCACTAGCGGGAGCGGTAATGAGCAGTTCTTC. It is translated as CASRSTSGSGNEQFF.